The TCR beta chain described here comes from a study of OX40 agonist ivuxolimab in advanced cancers. Regarding the complete study: Ivuxolimab was an agonistic, fully human IgG2 monoclonal antibody directed against OX40 (CD134), a costimulatory receptor. Intravenous ivuxolimab was administered to patients every 2 weeks at six dose levels: 0.01, 0.1, 0.3, 1.5, 3 and 10 mg/kg. Among the approximately 50 dose-escalation patients, around 20 had hepatocellular carcinoma, approximately 15 melanoma, 9 renal cell carcinoma and 9 head and neck cancer. The dose-escalation cohort was approximately 83% male with a mean age of about 58 years, ranging from roughly 20 to 80. Prior anti-PD-1, anti-PD-L1 or anti-CTLA-4 therapy was permitted, and checkpoint inhibitors had been received by about 37% of dose-escalation patients. Three dose-escalation patients achieved partial responses, one with hepatocellular carcinoma and two with cutaneous melanoma. Peripheral TCRbeta sequencing was intended to test whether TCR sequence diversity was altered and clonal T-cell expansion was caused by ivuxolimab. The paper covers the monotherapy dose-escalation part of the phase I ivuxolimab trial, which included N ≈ 50 patients.

Genomic DNA was extracted from sorted cells for sequencing of the TCRbeta CDR3 region. TCRbeta CDR3 regions were sequenced using the immunoSEQ Assay. TCRdb took this table from immuneACCESS and kept in-frame rearrangements with V and J called. Such tables lack part of the clones; where checked against another copy, unresolved V genes explain under half of the gap, and the rest is unexplained. The sample table contains tens of thousands of clones; only one count was recorded for 89% of them. Of the sample, 0.3% to 0.4% falls within the top ten clones. The research as a whole found: In the 0.1-3.0 mg/kg groups, partial responders were among the patients with the lowest normalized peripheral clonal expansion, particularly in CD8+ T cells. Antigen specificity was not determined for the clonally expanded peripheral T cells. Clonal expansion of both CD4+ and CD8+ blood T cells was observed from baseline to week 6 at doses 0.1 to 3.0 mg/kg. After ivuxolimab, more expanded clones were found on average in CD8+ T cells than in CD4+ T cells. Low levels of normalized T-cell clonal expansion were also seen in some patients who did not respond.

V lost 5 bases and J lost 6 bases; the stretch between them is 17 bases long. The CDR3 runs 15 amino acids, cysteine and phenylalanine included. Kept here is only the CDR3 DNA, which spans 45 bases and is read in frame from base 1. CDR1 and CDR2 are drawn from the germline V gene: MNHEY, SVGAGI. Concerning this clone itself: What this receptor recognizes is not known. Base-call qualities are not available, and no considerably larger clone is one nucleotide away.

Patients with a history of autoimmune disease or receiving systemic immunosuppression were excluded from the trial. Peripheral blood for TCR sequencing was drawn from every dose cohort at baseline, at cycle 4 day 1 and at cycle 7 day 1. The samples were drawn from a first-in-human, open-label, multicenter phase I dose-escalation trial of ivuxolimab. Adults with locally advanced or metastatic head and neck squamous cell, hepatocellular, melanoma or renal cell carcinoma were enrolled in the trial. Before TCR sequencing, CD4+ T cells and CD8+ T cells from peripheral blood were sorted into separate populations.

The chain joins TRBV6-5 to TRBJ1-3; no D gene can be assigned with confidence. This TCR came from an adult with an advanced solid tumor such as melanoma, head and neck, liver or kidney cancer. The specimen was CD4+ or CD8+ T cells sorted from blood, collected in a trial of the OX40 agonist ivuxolimab. Read as DNA, the sequence is TGTGCCAGCAGTCTATCCCGGGAGAGAGAAAACACCATATATTTT. It encodes CASSLSRERENTIYF.